A selection of T cell receptor beta chains follows, all from one sample in a study of shared clonotypes between healthy human individuals. Here immunoSEQ multiplex PCR was the method, and the copy in TCRdb shows in-frame clones only, minus some. The sample has millions of clones, approximately 94% seen once; the top ten hold 0.9% to 1.4%. The sample consisted of naive CD8+ T cells sorted from blood. All receptors derive from a man between 18 and 29 years old in good health. Both conserved end residues are part of each CDR3. The D gene is left open where the match is weak. Clone sizes are given selectively: once, few, many, or a class where the clone is expanded.

TRBJ1-1 TRBD1 NA TRBV29-1 CSPRGRGVVNTEAFF TGCAGCCCACGGGGCAGGGGGGTGGTGAACACTGAAGCTTTCTTT
TRBJ2-7 TRBD1 NA TRBV5-4 CASSSLARGQHYEQYF TGTGCCAGCAGCTCGTTGGCCCGGGGACAGCACTACGAGCAGTACTTC
TRBJ2-3 NA NA TRBV5-5 CASSEGLYQITQYF TGTGCCAGCAGCGAGGGACTGTATCAGATAACGCAGTATTTT
TRBJ2-3 TRBD1 NA TRBV9 CASSPRDRGTITDTQYF TGTGCCAGCAGCCCCCGAGACAGGGGGACTATCACAGATACGCAGTATTTT
TRBJ2-6 NA NA TRBV18 CASSRGPLSSGANVLTF TGTGCCAGCTCTCGCGGACCTCTGAGCTCTGGGGCCAACGTCCTGACTTTC
TRBJ2-7 NA NA TRBV5-6 CASSFGSSIPYEQYF TGTGCCAGCAGCTTCGGGAGCTCGATCCCCTACGAGCAGTACTTC
TRBJ2-1 NA NA TRBV27 CASSPSLEGRNEQFF TGTGCCAGCAGTCCCTCCCTGGAGGGGCGCAATGAGCAGTTCTTC
TRBJ2-5 TRBD2 NA TRBV30 CAWTVGTTSGVQETQYF TGTGCCTGGACCGTAGGGACGACTAGCGGGGTACAAGAGACCCAGTACTTC
TRBJ1-1 NA NA TRBV1 CTSSLSGKRNTEAFF TGCACCAGCAGCCTTTCGGGGAAAAGAAACACTGAAGCTTTCTTT
TRBJ1-2 NA NA TRBV5-6 CASSLAGPTNYGYTF TGTGCCAGCAGCTTGGCGGGTCCGACTAACTACGGCTACACCTTC
TRBJ2-1 NA once TRBV28 CASSLYPGAGNEQFF TGTGCCAGCAGTTTATACCCAGGGGCCGGGAATGAGCAGTTCTTC
TRBJ2-7 NA NA TRBV7-9 CASSPPTGTSSYEQYF TGTGCCAGCAGCCCCCCTACAGGGACCAGCTCCTACGAGCAGTACTTC